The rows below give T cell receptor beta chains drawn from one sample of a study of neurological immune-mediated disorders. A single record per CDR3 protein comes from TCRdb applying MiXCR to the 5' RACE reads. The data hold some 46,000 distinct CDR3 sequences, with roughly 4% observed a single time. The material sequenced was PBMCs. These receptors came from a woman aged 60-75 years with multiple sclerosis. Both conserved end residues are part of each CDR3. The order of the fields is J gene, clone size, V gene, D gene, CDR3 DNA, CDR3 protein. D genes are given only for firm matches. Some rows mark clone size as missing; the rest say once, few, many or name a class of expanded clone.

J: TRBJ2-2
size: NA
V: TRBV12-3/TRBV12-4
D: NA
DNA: TGTGCCAGCAGTTTTGTGGCGAACACCGGGGAGCTGTTTTTT
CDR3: CASSFVANTGELFF

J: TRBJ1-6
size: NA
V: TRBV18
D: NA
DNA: TGTGCCAGCTCCCTTGGACAGAATAATTCACCCCTCCACTTT
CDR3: CASSLGQNNSPLHF

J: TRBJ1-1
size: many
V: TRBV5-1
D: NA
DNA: TGCGCCAGCAGCTTGGAAGTAGCGGCCGGAGAAGCTTTCTTT
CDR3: CASSLEVAAGEAFF

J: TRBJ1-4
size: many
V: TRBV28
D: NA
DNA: TGTGCCAGCAGCGGAGGTGGGGGAGAAAAACTGTTTTTT
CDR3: CASSGGGGEKLFF

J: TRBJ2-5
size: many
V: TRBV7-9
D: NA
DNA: TGTGCCAGCAGCCGCGACAGAGTAACTCAAGAGACCCAGTACTTC
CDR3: CASSRDRVTQETQYF

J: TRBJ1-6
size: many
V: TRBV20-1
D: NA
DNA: TGCAGTGCTAGCCAGGGTGTGAATTCACCCCTCCACTTT
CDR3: CSASQGVNSPLHF

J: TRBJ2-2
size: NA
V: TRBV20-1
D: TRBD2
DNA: TGCAGTGCTCGGGCGGGAGGGCCGCGGACCGGGGAGCTGTTTTTT
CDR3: CSARAGGPRTGELFF

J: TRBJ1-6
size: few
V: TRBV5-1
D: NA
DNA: TGCGCCAGCAGCTTGGCAGGGAATCGGAATTCACCCCTCAACTTT
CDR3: CASSLAGNRNSPLNF

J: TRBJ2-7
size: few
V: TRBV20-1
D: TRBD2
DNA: TGCAGTGCTAGCGCTAGCGGGGTAACCTACGAGCAGTACTTC
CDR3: CSASASGVTYEQYF

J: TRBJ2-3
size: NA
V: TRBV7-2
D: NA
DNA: TGTGCCAGCAGCTTAGCGCGCGGCGCCGGCACAGATACGCAGTATTTT
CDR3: CASSLARGAGTDTQYF

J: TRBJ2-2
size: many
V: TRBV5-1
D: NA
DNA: TGCGCCAGCAGCTTACAGCCGGGCACCGGGGAGCTGTTTTTT
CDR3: CASSLQPGTGELFF

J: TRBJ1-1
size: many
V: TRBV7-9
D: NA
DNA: TGTGCCAGCAGCTTTGAGGGTGACACTGAAGCTTTCTTT
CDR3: CASSFEGDTEAFF

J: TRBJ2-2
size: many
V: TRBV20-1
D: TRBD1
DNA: TGCAGTGCTTCACAGGGGGCCGGGGAGCTGTTTTTT
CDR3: CSASQGAGELFF

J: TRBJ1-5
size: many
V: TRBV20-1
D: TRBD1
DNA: TGCAGTGCTAGACAACAGGGGGTTCAGCCCCAGCATTTT
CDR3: CSARQQGVQPQHF

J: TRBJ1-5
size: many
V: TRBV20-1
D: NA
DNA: TGCAGTGCTAGGGGCGGTAATAGCAATCAGCCCCAGCATTTT
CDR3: CSARGGNSNQPQHF

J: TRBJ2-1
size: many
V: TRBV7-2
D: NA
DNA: TGTGCCAGCAGCTTAGCGGGGGGCGATGAGCAGTTCTTC
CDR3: CASSLAGGDEQFF

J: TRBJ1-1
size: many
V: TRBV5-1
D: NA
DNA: TGCGCCAGCAGCCGGAGGGCGGGCACTGAAGCTTTCTTT
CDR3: CASSRRAGTEAFF

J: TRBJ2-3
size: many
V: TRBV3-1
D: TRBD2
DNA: TGTGCCAGCAGCCAACCCGGGGAGGGTTCGCGCACAGATACGCAGTATTTT
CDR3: CASSQPGEGSRTDTQYF

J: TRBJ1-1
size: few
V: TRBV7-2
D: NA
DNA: TGTGCCAGCAGCGCATGGACAGTTTCGAACACTGAAGCTTTCTTT
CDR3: CASSAWTVSNTEAFF

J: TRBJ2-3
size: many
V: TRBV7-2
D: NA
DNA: TGTGCCAGCAGCTACAGTGGCACAGATACGCAGTATTTT
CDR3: CASSYSGTDTQYF

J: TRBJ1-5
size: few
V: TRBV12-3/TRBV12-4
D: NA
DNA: TGTGCCAGCAGTTTCCAGGGGCTGGATCAGCCCCAGCATTTT
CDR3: CASSFQGLDQPQHF

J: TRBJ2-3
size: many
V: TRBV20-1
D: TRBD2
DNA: TGCAGTGCTAGCGAGCGGGATATAAGCACAGATACGCAGTATTTT
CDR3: CSASERDISTDTQYF

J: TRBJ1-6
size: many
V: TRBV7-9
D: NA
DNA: TGTGCCAGCAGCCCTCTCTTCGGGGGCGGTTCACCCCTCCACTTT
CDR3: CASSPLFGGGSPLHF

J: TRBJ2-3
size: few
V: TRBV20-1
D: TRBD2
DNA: TGCAGTGGACTAGCCACAGATACGCAGTATTTT
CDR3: CSGLATDTQYF

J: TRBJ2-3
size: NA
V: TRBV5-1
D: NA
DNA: TGCGCCAGCTTCGTGGGGGGATTGACAGATACGCAGTATTTT
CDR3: CASFVGGLTDTQYF

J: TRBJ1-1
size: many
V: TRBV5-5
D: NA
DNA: TGTGCCAGCAGCTTGGGACCCGAGGCTGAAGCTTTCTTT
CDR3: CASSLGPEAEAFF

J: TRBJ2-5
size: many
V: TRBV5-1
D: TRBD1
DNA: TGCGCCAGCAGCTTGGCCGTGGCAGGGGGTCAAGAGACCCAGTACTTC
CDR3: CASSLAVAGGQETQYF